This is a list of T cell receptor beta chains from one sample in a study of response to subunit inactivated influenza vaccine. TCRdb re-derived calls from the RT-PCR reads in MiXCR, one entry per CDR3 protein. Of more than 450,000 distinct CDR3 sequences detected, around 11% appear once; the ten largest clones hold around 10%. The same data also went into a second study, on T cells expressing NK-cell markers.

The sample was PBMCs from blood, taken on the day of vaccination. These receptors all stem from a man aged 50 to 60 who received an inactivated influenza vaccine. Each CDR3 is given with its conserved first and last residue. D genes are given only for firm matches. Clone size is given for some rows only: seen once, a few or many times, or a class if the clone is expanded.

V	size	J	D	DNA	CDR3
TRBV12-3/TRBV12-4	.	TRBJ2-7	.	TGTGCCAGCAGTTGGGATTCTCATCGGGGCTCCTACGAGCAGTACTTC	CASSWDSHRGSYEQYF
TRBV15	few	TRBJ2-1	TRBD1	TGTGCCACCAGCAGACAACCGGGACAGGGATACAATGAGCAGTTCTTC	CATSRQPGQGYNEQFF
TRBV9	few	TRBJ2-2	.	TGTGCCAGCAGCGTAGGCTCGATTCACGGGGAGCTGTTTTTT	CASSVGSIHGELFF
TRBV28	.	TRBJ2-2	.	TGTGCCAGCGCCGGGACCGGGGAGCTGTTTTTT	CASAGTGELFF
TRBV5-6	.	TRBJ1-2	.	TGTGCCAGCAGCTTGCAGGGTTTGAACTATGGCTACACCTTC	CASSLQGLNYGYTF
TRBV18	.	TRBJ2-2	TRBD2	TGTGCCAGCTCACCAGCACTAGCGGGAGGGCCAGACACCGGGGAGCTGTTTTTT	CASSPALAGGPDTGELFF
TRBV20-1	once	TRBJ2-1	.	TGCAGTGCTCTCCCGGGACCCAGCAAACTTGACTACAATGAGCAGTTCTTC	CSALPGPSKLDYNEQFF
TRBV9	.	TRBJ2-5	.	TGTGCCAGCAGCGTAGACGCGCCTGAGACCCAGTACTTC	CASSVDAPETQYF
TRBV11-2	.	TRBJ2-5	.	TGTGCCAGCAGCTTCGGGGCACGGGATAAGACCCAGTACTTC	CASSFGARDKTQYF
TRBV10-3	.	TRBJ2-3	.	TGTGCCATCAGCCGTCAGGGTTCGGACGCAGATACGCAGTATTTT	CAISRQGSDADTQYF
TRBV2	.	TRBJ1-2	TRBD1	TGTGCCAGCAGTGAAGTTGCAGGGGGCTATGGCTACACCTTC	CASSEVAGGYGYTF
TRBV5-6	many	TRBJ1-6	.	TGTGCCAGCAGCTTCTTGTCTGCCCGAGGGAATTCACCCCTCCACTTT	CASSFLSARGNSPLHF
TRBV7-2	few	TRBJ2-5	TRBD2	TGTGCCAGCAGCATGGGACTAGCGGGAGAGACCCAGTACTTC	CASSMGLAGETQYF
TRBV18	.	TRBJ2-2	TRBD2	TGTGCCAGCTCACCAAATCTAGCGGTGAACACCGGGGAGCTGTTTTTT	CASSPNLAVNTGELFF
TRBV19	few	TRBJ2-7	.	TGTGCCAGTGCCCGGGGGTTCACCTACGAGCAGTACTTC	CASARGFTYEQYF
TRBV10-2	few	TRBJ2-1	TRBD2	TGCGCCAGCAGAGGGACTAGCGGGGACTCCTACAATGAGCAGTTCTTC	CASRGTSGDSYNEQFF
TRBV12-3/TRBV12-4	.	TRBJ2-7	TRBD2	TGTGCCAGCAGTTCCCTCGGACTAGCGGCCTACGAGCAGTACTTC	CASSSLGLAAYEQYF
TRBV7-8	.	TRBJ2-1	.	TGTGCCAGCAGCTTACTAGTCAGGGTGGTCAACAATGAGCAGTTCTTC	CASSLLVRVVNNEQFF
TRBV7-9	.	TRBJ1-6	TRBD1	TGTGCCAGCAGCACCAGACAGGGCGCGGGGAATTCACCCCTCCACTTT	CASSTRQGAGNSPLHF
TRBV5-1	many	TRBJ2-7	TRBD1	TGCGCCAGCAGCTTGGCAACAGGGGAAGCCTACGAGCAGTACTTC	CASSLATGEAYEQYF
TRBV10-3	.	TRBJ1-3	.	TGTGCCATCAGTGATCTGAGGTCGGGAAACACCATATATTTT	CAISDLRSGNTIYF
TRBV7-9	many	TRBJ1-1	.	TGTGCCAGCAGCTTAAGCCAGAACACTGAAGCTTTCTTT	CASSLSQNTEAFF
TRBV7-7	few	TRBJ2-1	.	TGTGCCAGCAGCTTCGACCCTTACAATGAGCAGTTCTTC	CASSFDPYNEQFF
TRBV12-3/TRBV12-4	few	TRBJ1-6	.	TGTGCCAGCAGTTTCAGTGCACAGGTTGTTGGTTCACCCCTCCACTTT	CASSFSAQVVGSPLHF
TRBV5-1	.	TRBJ2-1	.	TGCGCCAGCAGCTTGAAAAGAAACACTGGATCCAATGAGCAGTTCTTC	CASSLKRNTGSNEQFF
TRBV12-3/TRBV12-4	many	TRBJ2-3	.	TGTGCCAGCAGTTTAAATCTGCAGTTCACAGATACGCAGTATTTT	CASSLNLQFTDTQYF
TRBV20-1	.	TRBJ1-2	.	TGCAGTGCTAGAGATGAGGGCAGTAACTATGGCTACACCTTC	CSARDEGSNYGYTF
TRBV28	.	TRBJ2-7	TRBD2	TGTGCCAGCAGTTCCTTACTTCTAGCGGGAGGGCCCCACGAGCAGTACTTC	CASSSLLLAGGPHEQYF
TRBV2	few	TRBJ1-2	TRBD1	TGTGCCAGCAGCGACACCGGGACAGGCTATGGCTACACCTTC	CASSDTGTGYGYTF
TRBV20-1	many	TRBJ2-1	.	TGCAGTGCAATCTCGCGATTCTCCTACAATGAGCAGTTCTTC	CSAISRFSYNEQFF
TRBV28	few	TRBJ1-1	TRBD1	TGTGCCAGCAGTCCTCACGGGACAGGGGCCCCGTGGGTCGCTTTCTTT	CASSPHGTGAPWVAFF
TRBV25-1	many	TRBJ2-5	TRBD1	TGTGCCAGCAGTGATTCACGACAGGGCTCAGAGACCCAGTACTTC	CASSDSRQGSETQYF
TRBV20-1	.	TRBJ1-6	TRBD1	TGCAGTGCTACACCCGGGACAGGGAATTCACCCCTCCACTTT	CSATPGTGNSPLHF
TRBV12-3/TRBV12-4	.	TRBJ2-7	.	TGTGCCAGCAGTTTCAGTCGTCTAACCTACGAGCAGTACTTC	CASSFSRLTYEQYF
TRBV5-1	.	TRBJ2-3	TRBD1	TGCGCCAGCAGCGTGGGACAGCCGATCACCGATACGCTGTATTTT	CASSVGQPITDTLYF
TRBV3-1	few	TRBJ2-1	TRBD2	TGTGCCAGCAGCCAACAAACGGGGACTAGCGTAATCAATGAGCAGTTCTTC	CASSQQTGTSVINEQFF
TRBV6-1	few	TRBJ2-5	.	TGTGCCAGCAGGTGGACTAAACAAGAGACCCAGTACTTC	CASRWTKQETQYF
TRBV30	.	TRBJ2-1	.	TGTGCCTGGAGCGCCCTCGCTGAGCAGTTCTTC	CAWSALAEQFF
TRBV12-3/TRBV12-4	many	TRBJ2-1	TRBD2	TGTGCCAGCACTGAAGCGGGGGGACCCTCTCGTGAGCAGTTCTTC	CASTEAGGPSREQFF
TRBV10-3	many	TRBJ2-7	.	TGTGCCATCAGTGACAGGGAGATAACCTACGAGCAGTACTTC	CAISDREITYEQYF